The 10 T cell receptor beta chains reported below all come from one sample, sequenced in a study of immune evolution from preneoplasia to lung adenocarcinoma. Repertoires were generated with immunoSEQ multiplex PCR, while TCRdb's copy carries only in-frame clones and drops some. The table lists about 6,600 clones, 70% to 80% of them singletons. Sequencing was performed on FFPE minimally invasive lung adenocarcinoma tissue. Every receptor here comes from a person aged 50 to 70 with lung adenocarcinoma.

The genes are TRBV2 and TRBJ1-4; TRBD1 is a possible D gene (6 bases). CDR1 and CDR2 (germline): SNHLY, FYNNEI. The CDR3 is 13 residues long. Trimming removed 6 bases at V and 8 bases at J, with 13 bases between. CDR3 region: CASRTGTSEKLFF. In DNA, the CDR3 is TGTGCCAGCAGGACCGGGACAAGCGAAAAACTGTTTTTT.

This rearrangement joins TRBV4-3 to TRBJ2-7, with unresolved D. Between the trimmed V and J ends, which lost 1 base and 2 bases, there was a span of 9 bases. The CDR3 has 14 amino acids. The V gene's germline CDR1 is LGHNA and CDR2 YSLEER. CDR3 amino acids: CASSQVSGPYEQYF. The CDR3 region has the DNA TGCGCCAGCAGCCAAGTCTCCGGACCCTACGAGCAGTACTTC.

V gene TRBV7-2 combines with J gene TRBJ2-7; a weak D match, TRBD1 (6 bases). Trimming left V 5 bases short and J 1 base short, with 12 bases between. This CDR3 contains 14 residues. Germline V gives CDR1 SGHTA, CDR2 FQGNSA. The CDR3 nucleotides are TGTGCCAGCAGCCAAGGACAGCTATCCTACGAGCAGTACTTC. Translating it yields CASSQGQLSYEQYF.

Points on this clone: The sample carries other DNA sequences with the same CDR3. The chain uses TRBV7-9 and TRBJ1-2, with D unresolved. CDR3 length equals 14 residues. V lost 1 base and J lost 2, with 8 bases in between. Germline V gives CDR1 SEHNR, CDR2 FQNEAQ (reference sequence). The CDR3 spells CASSLVGGNYGYTF. CDR3 nucleotides: TGTGCCAGCAGCTTAGTTGGCGGAAACTATGGCTACACCTTC.

The V gene is TRBV19, the J gene TRBJ2-2; 7 nucleotides align to TRBD1. Germline trimming cut 5 bases from V and 2 bases from J; bases unmatched to any gene: 2. Germline V gene data show CDR1 as LNHDA and CDR2 as SQIVND (reference sequence). This CDR3 comprises 14 residues. CDR3: CASSRDRNTGELFF. DNA of the CDR3: TGTGCCAGTAGTCGGGACAGAAACACCGGGGAGCTGTTTTTT.

This chain joins TRBV7-9 and TRBJ1-2, with 9 bases aligning to TRBD1. The V segment lost 4 bases and the J segment 0 bases; nucleotides outside the gene matches: 6. This CDR3 has 16 residues. CDR1 is SEHNR and CDR2 is FQNEAQ in the germline V gene (reference sequence). The CDR3 DNA follows: TGTGCCAGCAGCTCCCGGGACAGGGAAGCTAACTATGGCTACACCTTC. This translates into CASSSRDREANYGYTF. The whole variable domain, filled in from reference TRBV7-9 and TRBJ1-2, reads DTGVSQNPRHKITKRGQNVTFRCDPISEHNRLYWYRQTLGQGPEFLTYFQNEAQLEKSRLLSDRFSAERPKGSFSTLEIQRTEQGDSAMYLCASSSRDREANYGYTFGSGTRLTVV.

The chain has TRBV6-1 and TRBJ1-1, with 8 positions matching TRBD1. Looked up from germline, CDR1 is MNHNS and CDR2 is SASEGT. The CDR3 length is 14 residues. V lost 4 bases and J lost 5; bases outside the gene matches: 6. CDR3 sequence (DNA): TGTGCCAGCAGTGGAACAGGGGGTCGGACTGAAGCTTTCTTT. This encodes CASSGTGGRTEAFF.

The gene calls are TRBV5-1 and TRBJ2-7; maybe TRBD1 (5 bases). With 1 base removed from V and 9 bases from J, the gap between germline ends came to 17 bases. This CDR3 spans 14 amino acids. Germline CDR1 is SGHRS and CDR2 is YFSETQ. The CDR3 DNA reads as TGCGCCAGCAGCTTGAACGATCAGGGTCGGAGGCAGTACTTC. Protein sequence: CASSLNDQGRRQYF.

The chain employs TRBV7-3 and TRBJ1-2, with D unclear. Trimming took 5 bases from V and 4 from J, leaving 20 bases between them. The V gene's germline CDR1 is SGHTA and CDR2 FQGTGA. The CDR3 loop spans 16 amino acids. The CDR3 coding sequence is TGTGCCAGCAGCCCGACCGGAAAGGAAGGTTCCTATGGCTACACCTTC. This encodes CASSPTGKEGSYGYTF.

This chain joins TRBV19 and TRBJ1-5; D possibly corresponds to TRBD1 (6 bases). Trimming removed 6 bases from V and 7 bases from J, with 13 bases in between. The germline V gene has CDR1 LNHDA and CDR2 SQIVND (reference sequence). This CDR3 comprises 13 residues. The CDR3 coding sequence is TGTGCCAGTAGCCCAGGGGTTCAGCAGCCCCAGCATTTT. It specifies CASSPGVQQPQHF.